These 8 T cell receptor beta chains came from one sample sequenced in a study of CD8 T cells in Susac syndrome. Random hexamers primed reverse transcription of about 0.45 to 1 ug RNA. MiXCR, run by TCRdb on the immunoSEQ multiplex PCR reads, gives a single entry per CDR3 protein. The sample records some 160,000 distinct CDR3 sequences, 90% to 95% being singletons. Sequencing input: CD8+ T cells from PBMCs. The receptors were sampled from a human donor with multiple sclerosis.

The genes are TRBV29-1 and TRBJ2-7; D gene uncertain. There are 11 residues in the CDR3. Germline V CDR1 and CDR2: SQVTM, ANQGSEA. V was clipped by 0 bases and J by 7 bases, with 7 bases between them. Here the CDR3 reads CSVEEVGEQYF. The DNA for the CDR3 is TGCAGCGTTGAAGAAGTGGGGGAGCAGTACTTC.

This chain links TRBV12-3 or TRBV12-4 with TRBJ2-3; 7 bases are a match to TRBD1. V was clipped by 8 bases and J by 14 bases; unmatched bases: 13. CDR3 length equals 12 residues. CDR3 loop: CASGRRQGALYF. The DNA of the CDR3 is TGTGCCAGCGGCCGGAGACAGGGAGCTTTGTATTTT.

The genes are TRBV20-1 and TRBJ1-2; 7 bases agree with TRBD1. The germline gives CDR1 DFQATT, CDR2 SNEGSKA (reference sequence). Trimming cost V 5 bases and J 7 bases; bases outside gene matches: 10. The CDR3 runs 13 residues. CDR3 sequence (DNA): TGCAGTGCTGGACAGACAGGGAATGGTGGCTACACCTTC. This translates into CSAGQTGNGGYTF.

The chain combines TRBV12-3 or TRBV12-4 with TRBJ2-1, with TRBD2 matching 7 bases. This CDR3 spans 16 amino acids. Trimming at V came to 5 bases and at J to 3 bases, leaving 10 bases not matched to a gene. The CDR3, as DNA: TGTGCCAGCAGTCCCCCGGGTGGGGGGGACTACAATGAGCAGTTCTTC. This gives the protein CASSPPGGGDYNEQFF.

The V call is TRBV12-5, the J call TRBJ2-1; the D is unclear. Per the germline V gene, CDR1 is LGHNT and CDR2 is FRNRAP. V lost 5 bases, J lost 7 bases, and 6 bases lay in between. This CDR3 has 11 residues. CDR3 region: CASGPGNEQFF. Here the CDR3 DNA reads TGTGCTAGTGGTCCCGGGAATGAGCAGTTCTTC.

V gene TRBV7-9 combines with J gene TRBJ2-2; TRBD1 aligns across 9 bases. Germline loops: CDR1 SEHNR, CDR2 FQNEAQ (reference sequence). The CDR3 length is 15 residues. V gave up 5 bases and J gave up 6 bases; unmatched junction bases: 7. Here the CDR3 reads CASSPGTGPPGELFF. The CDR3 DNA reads TGTGCCAGCAGCCCCGGGACAGGGCCACCCGGGGAGCTGTTTTTT.

This CDR3 reads CASSFGGQGLNSPLHF. The CDR3 nucleotides read TGTGCCAGCAGCTTTGGGGGACAGGGCCTAAATTCACCCCTCCACTTT. The chain recombines TRBV7-9 with TRBJ1-6; 9 nucleotides align to TRBD1. V lost 3 bases, J lost 7 bases, and 7 bases stayed unmatched. CDR1 and CDR2 (germline): SEHNR, FQNEAQ (reference sequence). This CDR3 region has 16 residues.

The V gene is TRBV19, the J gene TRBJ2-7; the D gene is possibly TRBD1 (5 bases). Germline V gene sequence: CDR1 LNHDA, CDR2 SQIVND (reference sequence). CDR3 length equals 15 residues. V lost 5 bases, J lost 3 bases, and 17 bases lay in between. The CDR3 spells CASSPSGQGGYEQYF. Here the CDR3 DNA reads TGTGCCAGTAGTCCCTCCGGGCAGGGTGGCTACGAGCAGTACTTC.